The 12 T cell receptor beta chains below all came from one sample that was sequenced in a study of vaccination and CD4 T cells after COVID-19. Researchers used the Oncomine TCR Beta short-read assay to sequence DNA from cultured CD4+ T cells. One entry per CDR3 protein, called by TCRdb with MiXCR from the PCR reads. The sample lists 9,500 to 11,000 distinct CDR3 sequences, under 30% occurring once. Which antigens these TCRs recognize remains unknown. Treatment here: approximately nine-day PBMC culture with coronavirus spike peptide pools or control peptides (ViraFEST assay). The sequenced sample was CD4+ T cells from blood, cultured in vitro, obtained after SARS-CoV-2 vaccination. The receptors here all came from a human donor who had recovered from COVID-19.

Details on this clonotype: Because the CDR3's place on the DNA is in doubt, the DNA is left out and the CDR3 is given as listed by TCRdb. The CDR3 sequence is CASTNQTSMYLCATAQGSTDTQYF. The chain uses TRBV2 and TRBJ2-3; the D call TRBD1 from the table was never checked on the DNA. Germline CDR1 reads SNHLY; CDR2 reads FYNNEI. The CDR3 comprises 24 residues, both ends counted.

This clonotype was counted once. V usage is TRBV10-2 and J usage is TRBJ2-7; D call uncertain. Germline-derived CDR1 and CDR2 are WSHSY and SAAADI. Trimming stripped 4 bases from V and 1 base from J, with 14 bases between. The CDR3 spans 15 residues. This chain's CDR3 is CASSGDGYKSYEQYF. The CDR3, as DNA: TGCGCCAGCAGTGGAGACGGGTACAAGTCCTACGAGCAGTACTTC.

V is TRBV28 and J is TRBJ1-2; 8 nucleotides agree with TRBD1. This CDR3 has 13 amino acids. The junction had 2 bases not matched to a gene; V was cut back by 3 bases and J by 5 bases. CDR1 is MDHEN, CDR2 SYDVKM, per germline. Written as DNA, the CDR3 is TGTGCCAGCAGTTTCGGACAGGGTTATGGCTACACCTTC. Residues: CASSFGQGYGYTF.

In nucleotides, the CDR3 is TGTGCCAGCAGCTTAGGGCACAGGGGGCGGCTGCTTAACTATGGCTACACCTTC. Translation: CASSLGHRGRLLNYGYTF. The chain recombines TRBV7-9 with TRBJ1-2; 9 bases are a match to TRBD1. V gave up 1 base and J gave up 1 base; unmatched junction bases: 10. The CDR3 totals 18 residues. Germline CDR1 and CDR2: SEHNR and FQNEAQ (reference sequence).

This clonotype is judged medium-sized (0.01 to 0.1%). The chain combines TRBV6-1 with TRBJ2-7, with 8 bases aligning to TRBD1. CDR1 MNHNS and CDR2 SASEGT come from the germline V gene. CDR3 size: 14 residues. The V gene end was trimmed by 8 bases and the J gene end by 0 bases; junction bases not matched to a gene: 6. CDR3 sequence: CASRRTGTSYEQYF. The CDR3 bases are TGTGCCAGCCGACGGACAGGGACCTCCTACGAGCAGTACTTC.

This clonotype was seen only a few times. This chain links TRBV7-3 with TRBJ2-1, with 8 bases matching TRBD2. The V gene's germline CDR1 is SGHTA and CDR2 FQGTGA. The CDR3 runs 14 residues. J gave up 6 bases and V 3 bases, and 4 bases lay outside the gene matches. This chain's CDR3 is CASSLIGGANEQFF. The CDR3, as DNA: TGTGCCAGCAGCTTGATCGGGGGGGCCAATGAGCAGTTCTTC. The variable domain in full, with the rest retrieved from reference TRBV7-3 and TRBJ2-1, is GAGVSQTPSNKVTEKGKYVELRCDPISGHTALYWYRQSLGQGPEFLIYFQGTGAADDSGLPNDRFFAVRPEGSVSTLKIQRTERGDSAVYLCASSLIGGANEQFFGPGTRLTVL.

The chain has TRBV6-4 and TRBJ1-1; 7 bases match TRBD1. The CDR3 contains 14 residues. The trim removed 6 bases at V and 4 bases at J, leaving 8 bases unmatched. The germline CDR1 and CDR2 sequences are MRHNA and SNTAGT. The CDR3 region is CASRPRSGGTEAFF. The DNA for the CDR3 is TGTGCCAGCAGGCCCCGTTCAGGGGGCACTGAAGCTTTCTTT.

CDR3 loop: CASSQDPGPEQYF. DNA for the CDR3: TGTGCCAGCAGCCAAGATCCCGGGCCCGAGCAGTACTTC. The V gene is TRBV4-2, the J gene TRBJ2-7, with D unclear. This CDR3 comprises 13 residues. V lost 0 bases to trimming and J lost 6 bases, with 9 bases between them. Germline assignment: CDR1 LGHNA and CDR2 YNFKEQ.

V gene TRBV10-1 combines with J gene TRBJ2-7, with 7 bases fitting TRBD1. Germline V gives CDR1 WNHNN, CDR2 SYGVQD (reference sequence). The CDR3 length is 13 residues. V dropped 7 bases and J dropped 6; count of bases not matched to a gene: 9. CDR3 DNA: TGCGCCAGCACCCCGGGACAGCCTCGCGAGCAGTACTTC. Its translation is CASTPGQPREQYF.

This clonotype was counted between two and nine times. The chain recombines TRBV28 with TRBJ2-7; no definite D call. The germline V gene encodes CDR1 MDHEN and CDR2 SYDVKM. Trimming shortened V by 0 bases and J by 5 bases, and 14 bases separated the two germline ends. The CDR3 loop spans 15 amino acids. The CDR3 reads CASSLWTPGYHEQYF. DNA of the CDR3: TGTGCCAGCAGTTTATGGACGCCGGGTTACCACGAGCAGTACTTC.

The CDR3 is CASSYSSGRSTDTQYF. The CDR3 coding sequence is TGTGCCAGCAGTTACTCCTCGGGACGCAGCACAGATACGCAGTATTTT. This rearrangement joins TRBV6-5 to TRBJ2-3; D might be TRBD1 or TRBD2, each matching 5 bases. The V gene's germline CDR1 is MNHEY and CDR2 SVGAGI. The CDR3 contains 16 residues. V was clipped by 0 bases and J by 0 bases, with 10 bases between them.

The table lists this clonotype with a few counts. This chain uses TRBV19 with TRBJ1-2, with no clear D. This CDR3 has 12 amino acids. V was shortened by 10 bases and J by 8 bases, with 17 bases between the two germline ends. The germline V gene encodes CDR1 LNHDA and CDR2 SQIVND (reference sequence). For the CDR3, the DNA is TGTGCCACCCTTCCCCCTATTGGAGGCTACACCTTC. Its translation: CATLPPIGGYTF.